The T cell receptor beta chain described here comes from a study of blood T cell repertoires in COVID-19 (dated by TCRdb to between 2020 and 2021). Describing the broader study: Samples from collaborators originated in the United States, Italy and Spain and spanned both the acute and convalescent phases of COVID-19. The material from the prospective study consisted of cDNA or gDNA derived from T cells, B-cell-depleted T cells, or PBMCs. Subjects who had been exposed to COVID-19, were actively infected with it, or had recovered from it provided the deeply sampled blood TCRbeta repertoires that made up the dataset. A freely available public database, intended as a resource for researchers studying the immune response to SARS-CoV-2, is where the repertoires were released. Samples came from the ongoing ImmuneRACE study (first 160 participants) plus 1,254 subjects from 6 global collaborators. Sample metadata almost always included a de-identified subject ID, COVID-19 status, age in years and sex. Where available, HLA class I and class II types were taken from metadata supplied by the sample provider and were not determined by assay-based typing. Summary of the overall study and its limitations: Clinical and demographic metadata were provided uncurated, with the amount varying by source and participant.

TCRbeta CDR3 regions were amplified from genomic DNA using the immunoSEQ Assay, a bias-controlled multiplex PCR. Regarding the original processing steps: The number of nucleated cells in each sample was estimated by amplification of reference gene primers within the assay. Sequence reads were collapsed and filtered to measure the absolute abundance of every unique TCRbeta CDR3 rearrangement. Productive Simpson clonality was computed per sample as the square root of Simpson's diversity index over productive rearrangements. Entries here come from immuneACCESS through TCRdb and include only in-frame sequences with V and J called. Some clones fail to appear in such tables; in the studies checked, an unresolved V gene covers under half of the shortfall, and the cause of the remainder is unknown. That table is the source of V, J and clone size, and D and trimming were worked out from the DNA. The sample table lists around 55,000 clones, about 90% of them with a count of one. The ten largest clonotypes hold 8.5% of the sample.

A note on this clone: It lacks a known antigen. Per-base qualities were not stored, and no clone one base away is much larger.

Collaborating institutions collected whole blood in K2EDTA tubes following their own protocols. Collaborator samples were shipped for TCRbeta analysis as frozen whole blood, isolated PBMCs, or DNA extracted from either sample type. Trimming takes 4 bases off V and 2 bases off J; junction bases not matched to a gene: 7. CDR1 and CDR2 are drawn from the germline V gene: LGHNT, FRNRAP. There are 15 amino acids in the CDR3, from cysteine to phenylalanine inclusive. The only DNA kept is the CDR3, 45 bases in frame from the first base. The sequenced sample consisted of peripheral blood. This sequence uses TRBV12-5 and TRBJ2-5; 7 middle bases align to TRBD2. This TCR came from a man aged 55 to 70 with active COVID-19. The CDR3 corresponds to CASGWGASGQETQYF. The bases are TGTGCTAGTGGTTGGGGAGCTAGCGGTCAAGAGACCCAGTACTTC.